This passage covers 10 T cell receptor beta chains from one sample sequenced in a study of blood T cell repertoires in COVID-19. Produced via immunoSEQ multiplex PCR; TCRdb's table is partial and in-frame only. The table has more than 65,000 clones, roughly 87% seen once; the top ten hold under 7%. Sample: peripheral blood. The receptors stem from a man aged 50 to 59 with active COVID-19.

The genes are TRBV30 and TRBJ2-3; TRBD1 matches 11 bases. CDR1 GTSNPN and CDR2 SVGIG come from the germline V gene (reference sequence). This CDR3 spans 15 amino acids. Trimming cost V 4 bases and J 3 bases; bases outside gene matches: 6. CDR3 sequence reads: CAWMQGTGGTDTQYF. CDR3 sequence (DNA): TGTGCCTGGATGCAGGGGACAGGGGGGACAGATACGCAGTATTTT.

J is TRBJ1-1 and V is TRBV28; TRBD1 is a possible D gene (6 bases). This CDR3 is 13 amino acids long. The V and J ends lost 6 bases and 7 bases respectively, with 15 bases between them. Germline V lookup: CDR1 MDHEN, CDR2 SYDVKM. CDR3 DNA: TGTGCCAGCAGCGGGGGGCGCATGCTTGAAGCTTTCTTT. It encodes CASSGGRMLEAFF.

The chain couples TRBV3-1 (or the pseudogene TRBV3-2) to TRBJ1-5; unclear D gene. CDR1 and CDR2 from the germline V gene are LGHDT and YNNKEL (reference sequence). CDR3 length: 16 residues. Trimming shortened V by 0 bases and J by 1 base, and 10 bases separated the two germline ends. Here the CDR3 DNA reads TGTGCCAGCAGCCAAGATGAGGGTCTGAGCAATCAGCCCCAGCATTTT. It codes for CASSQDEGLSNQPQHF.

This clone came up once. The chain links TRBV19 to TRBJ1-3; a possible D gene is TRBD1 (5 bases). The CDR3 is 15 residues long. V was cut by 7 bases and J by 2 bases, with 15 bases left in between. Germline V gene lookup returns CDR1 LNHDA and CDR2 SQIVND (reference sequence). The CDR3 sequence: CASTSPGGPGNTIYF. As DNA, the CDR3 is TGTGCCAGTACCTCTCCCGGGGGACCTGGAAACACCATATATTTT. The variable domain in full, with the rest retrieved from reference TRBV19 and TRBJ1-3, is DGGITQSPKYLFRKEGQNVTLSCEQNLNHDAMYWYRQDPGQGLRLIYYSQIVNDFQKGDIAEGYSVSREKKESFPLTVTSAQKNPTAFYLCASTSPGGPGNTIYFGEGSWLTVV.

The CDR3: CASTTGRTNTEAFF. In nucleotides, the CDR3 is TGTGCCAGTACCACCGGGAGGACTAACACTGAAGCTTTCTTT. The chain joins TRBV19 to TRBJ1-1, with D unresolved. Trimming removed 7 bases from V and 2 bases from J, with 14 bases in between. The CDR3 consists of 14 residues. CDR1 and CDR2 (germline): LNHDA, SQIVND (reference sequence).

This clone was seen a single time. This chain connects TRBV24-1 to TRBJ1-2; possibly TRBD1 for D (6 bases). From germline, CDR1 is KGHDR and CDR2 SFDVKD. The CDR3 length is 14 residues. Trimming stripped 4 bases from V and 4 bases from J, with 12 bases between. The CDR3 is CATSDRGSGYGYTF. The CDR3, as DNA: TGTGCCACCAGTGACAGGGGCTCGGGCTATGGCTACACCTTC.

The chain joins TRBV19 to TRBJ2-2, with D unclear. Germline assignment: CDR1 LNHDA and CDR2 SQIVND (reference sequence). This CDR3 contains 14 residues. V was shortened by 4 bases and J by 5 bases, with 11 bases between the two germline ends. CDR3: CASSRQMVTGELFF. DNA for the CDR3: TGTGCCAGTAGTAGGCAGATGGTTACCGGGGAGCTGTTTTTT.

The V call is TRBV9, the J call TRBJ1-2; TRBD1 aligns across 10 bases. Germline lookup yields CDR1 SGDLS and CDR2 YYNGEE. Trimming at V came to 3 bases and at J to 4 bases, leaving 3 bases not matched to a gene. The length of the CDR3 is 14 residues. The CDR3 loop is CASSAGQGGYGYTF. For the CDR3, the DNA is TGTGCCAGCAGCGCAGGACAGGGGGGCTATGGCTACACCTTC.

The CDR3 loop reads CASSSTSGRARSRELFF. The CDR3 DNA follows: TGTGCCAGCAGTTCGACTAGCGGGAGGGCCCGGAGCAGGGAGCTGTTTTTT. V and J are TRBV27 and TRBJ2-2; 14 bases map to TRBD2. Looked up from germline, CDR1 is MNHEY and CDR2 is SMNVEV (reference sequence). V dropped 4 bases and J dropped 9; count of bases not matched to a gene: 10. The CDR3 spans 17 residues.

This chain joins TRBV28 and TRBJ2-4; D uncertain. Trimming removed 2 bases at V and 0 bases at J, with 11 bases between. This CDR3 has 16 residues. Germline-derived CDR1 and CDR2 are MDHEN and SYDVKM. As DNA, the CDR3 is TGTGCCAGCAGTTTAGGCTCCATTCTAGCCAAAAACATTCAGTACTTC. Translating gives CASSLGSILAKNIQYF.